This T cell receptor beta chain emerged from a study of CD8 T cells in ankylosing spondylitis. Each CDR3 protein gets one entry after TCRdb re-called the 5' RACE reads with MiXCR. The sample contains around 490,000 distinct CDR3 sequences, approximately 5.3% of which appear only once. General study points: A TCR beta motif of several highly homologous variants seemed to mark ankylosing spondylitis blood.

The CDR3 length is 14 residues. Trimming stripped 0 bases from V and 4 bases from J, with 8 bases between. Per germline, CDR1 LGHNA and CDR2 YSLEER. This clonotype showed up many times. Its antigen remains unknown. The material sequenced was blood, either unsorted or a sorted T cell fraction (not recorded which). This TCR came from a male donor with ankylosing spondylitis. The V and J genes are TRBV4-3 and TRBJ2-3; D is perhaps TRBD2 (6 bases). CDR3 residues: CASSQERGSDTQYF. The CDR3 bases are TGCGCCAGCAGCCAAGAGCGGGGCTCAGATACGCAGTATTTT.